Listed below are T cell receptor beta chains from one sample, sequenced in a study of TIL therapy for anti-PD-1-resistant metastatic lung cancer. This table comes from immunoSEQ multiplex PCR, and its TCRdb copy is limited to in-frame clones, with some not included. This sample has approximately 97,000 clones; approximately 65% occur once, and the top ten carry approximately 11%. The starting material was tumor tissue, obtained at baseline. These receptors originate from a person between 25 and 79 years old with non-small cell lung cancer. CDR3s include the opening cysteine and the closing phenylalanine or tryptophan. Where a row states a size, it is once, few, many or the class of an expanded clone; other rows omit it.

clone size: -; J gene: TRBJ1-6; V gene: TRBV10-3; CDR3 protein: CAIGSMAQGGSPLHF
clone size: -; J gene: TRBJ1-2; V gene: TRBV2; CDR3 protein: CASRGGTSANYGYTF
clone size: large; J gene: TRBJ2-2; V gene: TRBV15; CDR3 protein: CATSRDRGLSNTGELFF
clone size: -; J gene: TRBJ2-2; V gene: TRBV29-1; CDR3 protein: CSVLSITGELFF
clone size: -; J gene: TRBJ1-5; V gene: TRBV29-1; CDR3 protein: CSVRQDSNQPQHF
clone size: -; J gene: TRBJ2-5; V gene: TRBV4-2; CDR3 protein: CASSPSLRRGGHETQYF
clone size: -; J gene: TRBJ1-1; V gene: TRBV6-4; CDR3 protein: CASSVARNTEAFF
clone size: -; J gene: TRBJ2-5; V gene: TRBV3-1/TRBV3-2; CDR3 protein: CASSPVRDRAETQYF
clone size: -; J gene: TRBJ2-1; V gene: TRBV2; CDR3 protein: CASKNGRARYNEQFF
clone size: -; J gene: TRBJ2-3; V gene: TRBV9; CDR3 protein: CASSPWGGRRGADTQYF
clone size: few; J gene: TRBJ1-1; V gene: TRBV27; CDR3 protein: CASSRAGMNTEAFF
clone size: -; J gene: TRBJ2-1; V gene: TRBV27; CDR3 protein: CASSPLAGGPSSYNEQFF
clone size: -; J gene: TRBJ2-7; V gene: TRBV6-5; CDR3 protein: CASSYLNRRTGEQYF
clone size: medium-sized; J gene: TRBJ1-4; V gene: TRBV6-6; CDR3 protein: CASTTGINEKLFF
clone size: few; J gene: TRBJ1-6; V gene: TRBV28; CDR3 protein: CASSPPTEPLHF
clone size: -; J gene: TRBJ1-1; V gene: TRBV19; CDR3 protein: CASSLGPVPEAFF
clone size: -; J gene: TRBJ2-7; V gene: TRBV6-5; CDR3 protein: CASSYSMLVGEQYF
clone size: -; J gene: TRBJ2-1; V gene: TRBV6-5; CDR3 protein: CASTLLGTGVNEQFF
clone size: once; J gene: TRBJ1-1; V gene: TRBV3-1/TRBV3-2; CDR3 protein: CASSPSQALTFEAFF
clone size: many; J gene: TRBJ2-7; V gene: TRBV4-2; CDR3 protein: CASSQDKGYEQYF
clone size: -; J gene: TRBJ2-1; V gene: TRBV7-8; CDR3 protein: CASSSYRLGAFGEQFF
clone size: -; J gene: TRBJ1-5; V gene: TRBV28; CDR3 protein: CASSRQGSNQPQHF
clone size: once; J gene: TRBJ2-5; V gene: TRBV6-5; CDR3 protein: CASSSGGAGETQYF
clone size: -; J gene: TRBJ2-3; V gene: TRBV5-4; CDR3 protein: CASSSNSWAQGRTDTQYF
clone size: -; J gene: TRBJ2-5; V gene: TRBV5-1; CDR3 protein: CASSLGTGKETQYF
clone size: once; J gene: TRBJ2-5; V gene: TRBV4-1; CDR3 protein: CASSQGSTGGPETQYF
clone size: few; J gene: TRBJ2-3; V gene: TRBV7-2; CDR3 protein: CASSLAGGPGDTQYF
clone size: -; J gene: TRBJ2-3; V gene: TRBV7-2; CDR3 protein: CASSPGQPGTDTQYF
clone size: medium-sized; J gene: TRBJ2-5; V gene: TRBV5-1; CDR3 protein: CASSLGGSGSIGETQYF
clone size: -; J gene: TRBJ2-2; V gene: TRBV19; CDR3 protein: CASSHADRGMRELFF
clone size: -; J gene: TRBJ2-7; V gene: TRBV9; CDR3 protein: CASSTAPGVGTYEQYF
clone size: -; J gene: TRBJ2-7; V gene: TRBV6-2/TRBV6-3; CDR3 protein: CASSSSGGNEQYF
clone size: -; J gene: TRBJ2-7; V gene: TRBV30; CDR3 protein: CAWSVAGTGVDEQYF
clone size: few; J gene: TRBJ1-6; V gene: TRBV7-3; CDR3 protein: CASSLGTGDHSPLHF
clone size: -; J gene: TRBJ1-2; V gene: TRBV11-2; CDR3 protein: CASSSAREADGYTF
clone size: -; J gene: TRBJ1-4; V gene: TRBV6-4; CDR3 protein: CASSAVAGGKLFF
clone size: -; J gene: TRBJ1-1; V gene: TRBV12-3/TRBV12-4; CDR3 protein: CASSFQGGTEAFF
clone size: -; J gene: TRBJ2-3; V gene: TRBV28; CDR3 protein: CASSLAATGTDTQYF
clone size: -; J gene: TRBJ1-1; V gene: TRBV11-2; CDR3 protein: CASSLARGPGAEAFF
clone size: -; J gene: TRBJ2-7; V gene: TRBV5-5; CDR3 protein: CASSFSPEQYF
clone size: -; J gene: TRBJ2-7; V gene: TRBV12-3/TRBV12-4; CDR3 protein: CASSTGGNEQYF
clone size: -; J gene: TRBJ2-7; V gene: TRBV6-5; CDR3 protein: CASGTNMDEQYF
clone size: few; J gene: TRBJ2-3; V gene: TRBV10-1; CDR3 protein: CATSKDLNTDTQYF
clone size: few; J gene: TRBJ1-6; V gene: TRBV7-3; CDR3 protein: CASSLMGQGNSPLHF
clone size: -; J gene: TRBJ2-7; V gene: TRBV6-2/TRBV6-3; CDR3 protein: CASSSPLVQDFF
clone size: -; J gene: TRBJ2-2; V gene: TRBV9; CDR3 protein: CASSETGAGNTGELFF
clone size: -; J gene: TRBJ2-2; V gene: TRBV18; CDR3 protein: CASSILPADANTGELFF
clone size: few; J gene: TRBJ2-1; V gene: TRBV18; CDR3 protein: CASSPPSGYNEQFF
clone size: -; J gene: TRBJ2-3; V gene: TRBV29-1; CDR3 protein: CSVPPAGDTQYF
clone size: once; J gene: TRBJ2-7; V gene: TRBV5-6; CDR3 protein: CASSPDGGRDSYEQYF